The TCR beta chain under discussion was sequenced for a study of blood T cells in healthy people across ages. A second roughly 7 to 11 cycle PCR used barcoded and J-beta primers. TCRdb fed the 5' RACE reads into MiXCR, producing one record per CDR3 protein. The table records approximately 730,000 distinct CDR3 sequences, 43% of them present only once. CDR1 MNHEY and CDR2 SMNVEV come from the germline V gene (reference sequence). The CDR3 loop spans 13 amino acids. V was clipped by 6 bases and J by 3 bases, with 12 bases between them. Isolated PBMCs totaled at least 6 million in each sample. Every sample gave at least 5 micrograms of total RNA when it was extracted.

V and J are TRBV27 and TRBJ2-7; D possibly corresponds to TRBD1 (6 bases). This sequence was found in a woman aged 55 to 70 in good health. The material sequenced was blood. CDR3 sequence (DNA): TGTGCCAGCAGGTCAGGGGATTACTACGAGCAGTACTTC. Translating gives CASRSGDYYEQYF.